A single sample is the source of the 23 T cell receptor beta chains below, sequenced in a study of cytomegalovirus exposure and HLA in healthy donors. Here immunoSEQ multiplex PCR was the method, and the copy in TCRdb shows in-frame clones only, minus some. Among about 65,000 clones listed, around 90% were seen once. The sequenced sample consisted of PBMCs. The receptors stem from a woman aged 18-29 years in good health and CMV-seronegative.

V usage is TRBV7-3 and J usage is TRBJ2-1; no definite D call. Germline-derived CDR1 and CDR2 are SGHTA and FQGTGA. The CDR3 totals 13 residues. Trimming took 2 bases from V and 0 from J, leaving 2 bases between them. Here the CDR3 reads CASSLYSYNEQFF. CDR3 coding DNA: TGTGCCAGCAGCTTATACTCCTACAATGAGCAGTTCTTC.

The chain has TRBV28 and TRBJ1-3; no reliable D call. The V end lost 2 bases, the J end lost 3 bases, and 20 bases lay between the germline ends. CDR1 MDHEN and CDR2 SYDVKM come from the germline V gene. This CDR3 is 18 amino acids long. The CDR3 nucleotides read TGTGCCAGCAGTTTAACCCTCCTCGCAGGCCAAGATGGAAACACCATATATTTT. Translation gives CASSLTLLAGQDGNTIYF.

This chain links TRBV7-3 with TRBJ2-3; 14 bases line up with TRBD2. There are 16 residues in the CDR3. The germline gives CDR1 SGHTA, CDR2 FQGTGA. Trimming at V came to 4 bases and at J to 4 bases, leaving 4 bases not matched to a gene. The CDR3 is CASSSGLAGGADTQYF. The CDR3 nucleotides are TGTGCCAGCAGCTCTGGACTAGCGGGGGGAGCAGATACGCAGTATTTT.

The chain combines TRBV6-6 with TRBJ1-5; weak D call: TRBD1 (6 bases). Germline loops: CDR1 MNHNY, CDR2 SVGAGI (reference sequence). V was clipped by 8 bases and J by 3 bases, with 11 bases between them. The CDR3 is made up of 13 amino acids. CDR3 bases: TGTGCCAGCGCCCGGGGGGCCAATCAGCCCCAGCATTTT. Translated, it gives CASARGANQPQHF.

This clone was seen a single time. The chain couples TRBV4-1 to TRBJ2-3; D gene unclear. V lost 4 bases and J lost 10, with 15 bases in between. CDR1 is MGHRA, CDR2 YSYEKL, per germline. The CDR3 covers 13 residues. The CDR3: CASSPSLSDAQYF. CDR3 nucleotides: TGCGCCAGCAGCCCTTCCCTTAGTGATGCGCAGTATTTT.

The gene calls are TRBV4-3 and TRBJ2-1; D is uncertain. CDR3 length: 16 residues. V lost 0 bases and J lost 0, with 9 bases in between. The germline CDR1 and CDR2 sequences are LGHNA and YSLEER. In nucleotides, the CDR3 is TGCGCCAGCAGCCAAGACCCGTGGAGCTCCTACAATGAGCAGTTCTTC. Its translation is CASSQDPWSSYNEQFF.

The chain joins TRBV4-3 to TRBJ2-7, with 9 bases fitting TRBD1. Germline loops: CDR1 LGHNA, CDR2 YSLEER. Losses at the gene ends were 1 base for V and 1 base for J; bases not matched to a gene: 2. The CDR3 runs to 15 residues. The CDR3 DNA follows: TGCGCCAGCAGCCAAGGGACAGGGGATTCCTACGAGCAGTACTTC. As protein: CASSQGTGDSYEQYF.

The chain is built from TRBV4-1 and TRBJ2-3; the match to TRBD2 covers 8 bases. The J segment lost 2 bases and the V segment lost 6 bases, leaving 4 bases of the junction unmatched. The CDR3 is 14 amino acids. The germline gives CDR1 MGHRA, CDR2 YSYEKL. CDR3 nucleotide sequence: TGCGCCAGCAGTAGCGGGGCTAACACAGATACGCAGTATTTT. It specifies CASSSGANTDTQYF.

The chain couples TRBV7-9 to TRBJ2-2; weak D call: TRBD2 (7 bases). CDR3 length equals 18 residues. Trimming cost V 7 bases and J 0 bases, with 21 bases left between them. The germline V gene has CDR1 SEHNR and CDR2 FQNEAQ (reference sequence). In nucleotides, the CDR3 is TGTGCCAGCACCGACCCGGGGAGGGGGAGAACGAACACCGGGGAGCTGTTTTTT. It yields the protein CASTDPGRGRTNTGELFF.

CDR3 residues: CASTSNSEQFF. The DNA of the CDR3 is TGTGCCAGTACATCGAATAGTGAGCAGTTCTTC. The chain uses TRBV19 and TRBJ2-1; D call uncertain. Trimming removed 7 bases at V and 9 bases at J, with 10 bases between. Germline V gene lookup returns CDR1 LNHDA and CDR2 SQIVND (reference sequence). The CDR3 covers 11 residues.

V is TRBV5-5 and J is TRBJ2-7; 8 bases line up with TRBD2. Germline V gives CDR1 SGHKS, CDR2 YYEKEE (reference sequence). The CDR3 totals 15 residues. Unmatched junction bases numbered 6, after V lost 4 bases and J lost 0 bases. CDR3 in DNA: TGTGCCAGCAGCCCCGCGGGGGGCTTCTCCTACGAGCAGTACTTC. Translated: CASSPAGGFSYEQYF.

V is TRBV7-6 and J is TRBJ2-7; 8 positions match TRBD1. V shed 0 bases, J shed 5 bases, and the junction held 6 bases outside the gene matches. The V gene's germline CDR1 is SGHVS and CDR2 FNYEAQ. This CDR3 is built from 15 residues. The CDR3 DNA reads TGTGCCAGCAGCTTAGCGGGCGGACAGGGAGACGAGCAGTACTTC. Residues: CASSLAGGQGDEQYF.

The chain has TRBV6-5 and TRBJ1-1; 9 nucleotides line up with TRBD1. V dropped 5 bases and J dropped 6; count of bases not matched to a gene: 10. The CDR3 length is 15 residues. Germline V lookup: CDR1 MNHEY, CDR2 SVGAGI. The CDR3 sequence: CASSRGQGLSAEAFF. CDR3 DNA: TGTGCCAGCAGTAGAGGACAGGGGTTAAGCGCTGAAGCTTTCTTT.

The V and J genes are TRBV30 and TRBJ2-1, with TRBD2 matching 9 bases. Germline loops: CDR1 GTSNPN, CDR2 SVGIG (reference sequence). V shed 5 bases and J 1 base; nucleotides not matched to a gene: 9. The CDR3 spans 16 residues. This CDR3 reads CAWGGTSRLSYNEQFF. The CDR3, as DNA: TGTGCCTGGGGAGGGACTAGCCGTTTATCCTACAATGAGCAGTTCTTC.

V usage is TRBV4-1 and J usage is TRBJ1-2; D is uncertain. The CDR3 covers 13 residues. Between the trimmed V and J ends, which lost 4 bases and 2 bases, there was a span of 8 bases. CDR1 and CDR2 (germline): MGHRA, YSYEKL. The CDR3 reads CASSPLPNYGYTF. The CDR3 DNA sequence: TGCGCCAGCAGCCCCCTCCCGAACTATGGCTACACCTTC.

The V call is TRBV5-1, the J call TRBJ2-3; 8 positions agree with TRBD1. The germline V gene encodes CDR1 SGHRS and CDR2 YFSETQ. The CDR3 sequence is 14 residues long. The V gene end was trimmed by 4 bases and the J gene end by 4 bases; junction bases not matched to a gene: 5. CDR3 in amino acids: CASSADRGADTQYF. DNA for the CDR3: TGCGCCAGCAGCGCCGACAGGGGCGCAGATACGCAGTATTTT.

The chain links TRBV7-8 to TRBJ2-6; possible D gene TRBD2, 6 bases. Trimming removed 5 bases at V and 0 bases at J, with 17 bases between. The CDR3 covers 18 residues. CDR1 is SGHVS, CDR2 FQNEAQ, per germline. CDR3 sequence reads: CASSKGRWGASGANVLTF. The DNA for the CDR3 is TGTGCCAGCAGCAAGGGGAGGTGGGGCGCCTCTGGGGCCAACGTCCTGACTTTC.

The chain combines TRBV30 with TRBJ2-3, with 14 bases that match TRBD2. Germline CDR1 GTSNPN, CDR2 SVGIG (reference sequence). CDR3 length: 17 amino acids. The junction had 8 bases not matched to a gene; V was cut back by 3 bases and J by 3 bases. DNA of the CDR3: TGTGCCTGGAGCGCTCGCCGGACTAGCGGGGGGACAGATACGCAGTATTTT. This sequence encodes CAWSARRTSGGTDTQYF.

The chain has TRBV4-1 and TRBJ2-3; maybe TRBD1 (5 bases). This CDR3 spans 17 amino acids. Per the germline V gene, CDR1 is MGHRA and CDR2 is YSYEKL. Trimming left V 4 bases short and J 1 base short, with 18 bases between. The CDR3 is CASSPTPLQGGTDTQYF. DNA of the CDR3: TGCGCCAGCAGCCCCACCCCCCTTCAGGGCGGCACAGATACGCAGTATTTT.

This chain connects TRBV19 to TRBJ1-5, with 8 bases identical to TRBD1. V dropped 2 bases and J dropped 0; count of bases not matched to a gene: 6. Germline V gives CDR1 LNHDA, CDR2 SQIVND (reference sequence). This CDR3 has 17 amino acids. The CDR3 DNA follows: TGTGCCAGTAGTATACGGGACAGGCGAATTAGCAATCAGCCCCAGCATTTT. Translation: CASSIRDRRISNQPQHF.

In its sample, this clone was seen once. The chain combines TRBV30 with TRBJ2-3; 9 bases line up with TRBD1. CDR1 and CDR2 (germline): GTSNPN, SVGIG (reference sequence). The CDR3 contains 14 residues. The ends lost 1 base at V and 3 bases at J; junction bases unmatched: 2. The CDR3 spells CAWSGTGATDTQYF. CDR3 nucleotides: TGTGCCTGGAGTGGGACAGGGGCTACAGATACGCAGTATTTT. Together with reference TRBV30 and TRBJ2-3, the CDR3 gives the full variable domain: SQTIHQWPATLVQPVGSPLSLECTVEGTSNPNLYWYRQAAGRGLQLLFYSVGIGQISSEVPQNLSASRPQDRQFILSSKKLLLSDSGFYLCAWSGTGATDTQYFGPGTRLTVL.

V and J are TRBV6-1 and TRBJ2-7; a weak D match, TRBD1 (6 bases). V was trimmed by 7 bases and J by 5 bases, leaving 12 bases between them. CDR1 and CDR2 (germline): MNHNS, SASEGT. CDR3 length: 12 residues. The CDR3 bases are TGTGCCAGCAAAAGCTCAGGGGACGAGCAGTACTTC. It translates to CASKSSGDEQYF.

The rearrangement uses TRBV11-2 and TRBJ2-3; no clear D gene. Germline V lookup: CDR1 SGHAT, CDR2 FQNNGV. V lost 5 bases and J lost 2, with 11 bases in between. The CDR3 consists of 14 residues. CDR3: CASSPNSLTDTQYF. CDR3 coding DNA: TGTGCCAGCAGCCCAAACAGCCTCACAGATACGCAGTATTTT.